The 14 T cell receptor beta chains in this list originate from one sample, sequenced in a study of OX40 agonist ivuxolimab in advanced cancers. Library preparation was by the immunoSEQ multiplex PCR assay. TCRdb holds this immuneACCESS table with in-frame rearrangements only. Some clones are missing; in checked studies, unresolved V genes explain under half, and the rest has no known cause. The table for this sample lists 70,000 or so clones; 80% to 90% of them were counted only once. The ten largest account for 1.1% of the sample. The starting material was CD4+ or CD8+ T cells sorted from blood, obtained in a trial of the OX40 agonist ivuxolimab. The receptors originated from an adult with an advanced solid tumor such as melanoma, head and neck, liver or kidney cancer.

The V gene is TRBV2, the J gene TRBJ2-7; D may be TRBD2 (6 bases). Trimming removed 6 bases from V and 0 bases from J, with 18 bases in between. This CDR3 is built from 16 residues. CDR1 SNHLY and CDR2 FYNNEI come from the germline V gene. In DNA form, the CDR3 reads TGTGCCAGCAGCCGAAAGCGGGTGGGGGGCTCCTACGAGCAGTACTTC. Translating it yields CASSRKRVGGSYEQYF.

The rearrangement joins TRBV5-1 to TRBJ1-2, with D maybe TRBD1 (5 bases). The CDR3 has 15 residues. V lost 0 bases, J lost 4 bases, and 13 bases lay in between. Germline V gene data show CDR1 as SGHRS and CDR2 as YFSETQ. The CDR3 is CASSLEAGKSYGYTF. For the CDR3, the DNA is TGCGCCAGCAGCTTGGAGGCAGGGAAATCCTATGGCTACACCTTC.

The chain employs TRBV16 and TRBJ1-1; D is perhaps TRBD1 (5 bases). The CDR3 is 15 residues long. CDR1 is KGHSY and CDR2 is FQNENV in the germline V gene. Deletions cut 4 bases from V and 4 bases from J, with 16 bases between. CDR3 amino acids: CASSLATGDLTEAFF. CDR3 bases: TGTGCCAGCAGCCTCGCAACCGGGGACCTCACTGAAGCTTTCTTT.

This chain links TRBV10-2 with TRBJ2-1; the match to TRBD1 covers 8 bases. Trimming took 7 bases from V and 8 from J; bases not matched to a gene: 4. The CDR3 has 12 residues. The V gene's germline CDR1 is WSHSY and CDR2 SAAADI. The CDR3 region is CASTGTGDEQFF. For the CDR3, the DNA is TGCGCCAGCACCGGGACAGGCGATGAGCAGTTCTTC.

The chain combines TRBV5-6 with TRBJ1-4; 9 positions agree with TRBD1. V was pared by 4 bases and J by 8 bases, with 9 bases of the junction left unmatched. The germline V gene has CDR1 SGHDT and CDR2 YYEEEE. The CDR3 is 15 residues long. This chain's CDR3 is CASSKGGQGSEKLFF. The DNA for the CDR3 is TGTGCCAGCAGCAAGGGGGGACAGGGAAGCGAAAAACTGTTTTTT.

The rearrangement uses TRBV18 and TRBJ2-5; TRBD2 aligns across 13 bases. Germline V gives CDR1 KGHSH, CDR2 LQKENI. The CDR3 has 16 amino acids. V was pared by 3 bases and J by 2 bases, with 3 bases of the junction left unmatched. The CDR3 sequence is CASSPPGLAGQETQYF. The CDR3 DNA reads TGTGCCAGCTCACCGCCGGGACTAGCGGGACAAGAGACCCAGTACTTC.

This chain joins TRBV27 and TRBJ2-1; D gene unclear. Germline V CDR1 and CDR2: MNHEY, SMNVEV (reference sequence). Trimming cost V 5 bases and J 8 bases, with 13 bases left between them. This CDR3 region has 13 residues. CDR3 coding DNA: TGTGCCAGCAGTCCAGTTCCTGGGGATGAGCAGTTCTTC. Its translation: CASSPVPGDEQFF.

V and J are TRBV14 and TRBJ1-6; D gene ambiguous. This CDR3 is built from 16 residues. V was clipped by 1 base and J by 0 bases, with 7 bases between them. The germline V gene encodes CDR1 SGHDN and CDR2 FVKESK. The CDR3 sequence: CASSQVLSSYNSPLHF. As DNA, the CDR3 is TGTGCCAGCAGCCAAGTTTTGAGCTCCTATAATTCACCCCTCCACTTT.

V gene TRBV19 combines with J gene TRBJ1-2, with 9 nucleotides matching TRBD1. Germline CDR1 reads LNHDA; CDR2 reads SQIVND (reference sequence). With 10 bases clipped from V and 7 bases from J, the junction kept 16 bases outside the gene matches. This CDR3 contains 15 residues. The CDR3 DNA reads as TGTGCCACCAACCCAGTGGGGACAGGGAGCGCTGGCTACACCTTC. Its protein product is CATNPVGTGSAGYTF.

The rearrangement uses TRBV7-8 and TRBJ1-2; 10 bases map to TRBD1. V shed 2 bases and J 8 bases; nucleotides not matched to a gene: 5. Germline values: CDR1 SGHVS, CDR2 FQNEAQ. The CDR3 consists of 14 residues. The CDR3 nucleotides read TGTGCCAGCAGCTTACGGGACAGGGGAAGCGGCTACACCTTC. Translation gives CASSLRDRGSGYTF.

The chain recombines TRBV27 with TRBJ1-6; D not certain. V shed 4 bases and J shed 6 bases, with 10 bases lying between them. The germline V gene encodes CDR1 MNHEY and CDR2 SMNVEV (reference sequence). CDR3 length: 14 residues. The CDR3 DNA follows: TGTGCCAGCAGTTCCCAGACTCGTAATTCACCCCTCCACTTT. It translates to CASSSQTRNSPLHF.

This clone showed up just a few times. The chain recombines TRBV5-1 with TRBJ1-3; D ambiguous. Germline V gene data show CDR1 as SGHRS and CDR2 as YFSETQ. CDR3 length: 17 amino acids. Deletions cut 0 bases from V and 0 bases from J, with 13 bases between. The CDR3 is CASSLEARTSSGNTIYF. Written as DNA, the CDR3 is TGCGCCAGCAGCTTGGAGGCCAGAACATCCTCTGGAAACACCATATATTTT. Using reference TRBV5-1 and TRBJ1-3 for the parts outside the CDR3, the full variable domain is KAGVTQTPRYLIKTRGQQVTLSCSPISGHRSVSWYQQTPGQGLQFLFEYFSETQRNKGNFPGRFSGRQFSNSRSEMNVSTLELGDSALYLCASSLEARTSSGNTIYFGEGSWLTVV.

CDR3 nucleotides: TGTGCCAGCAGTGACGGACTATTCCGCACAGATACGCAGTATTTT. Its protein product is CASSDGLFRTDTQYF. The chain is built from TRBV2 and TRBJ2-3; maybe TRBD2 (6 bases). The germline V gene has CDR1 SNHLY and CDR2 FYNNEI. V dropped 3 bases and J dropped 1 base, with 11 bases sitting between them. This CDR3 is 15 amino acids long.

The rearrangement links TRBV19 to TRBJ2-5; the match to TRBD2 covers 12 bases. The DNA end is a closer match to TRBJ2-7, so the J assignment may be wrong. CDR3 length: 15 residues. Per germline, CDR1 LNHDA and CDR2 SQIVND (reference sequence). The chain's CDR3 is CASSIQGLAGSEQYF. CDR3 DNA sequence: TGTGCCAGTAGTATTCAGGGACTAGCGGGCTCCGAGCAGTACTTC.